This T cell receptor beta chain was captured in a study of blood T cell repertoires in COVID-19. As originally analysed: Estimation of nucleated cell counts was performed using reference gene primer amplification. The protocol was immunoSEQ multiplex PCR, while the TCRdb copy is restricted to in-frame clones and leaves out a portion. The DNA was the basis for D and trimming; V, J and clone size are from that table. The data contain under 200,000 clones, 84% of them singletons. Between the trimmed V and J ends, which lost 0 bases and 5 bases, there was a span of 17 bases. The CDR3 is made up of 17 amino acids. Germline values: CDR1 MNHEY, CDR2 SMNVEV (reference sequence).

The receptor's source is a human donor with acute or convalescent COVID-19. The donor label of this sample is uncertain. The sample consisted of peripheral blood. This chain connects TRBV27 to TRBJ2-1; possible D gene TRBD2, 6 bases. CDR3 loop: CASSLSPPRQRDNEQFF. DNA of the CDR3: TGTGCCAGCAGTTTATCGCCCCCCCGCCAGCGGGACAATGAGCAGTTCTTC.